Listed below are T cell receptor beta chains from one sample, sequenced in a study of cytomegalovirus exposure and HLA in healthy donors. Data came from immunoSEQ multiplex PCR; TCRdb stores just in-frame clones and leaves some out. The sample holds some 46,000 clones. Material: PBMCs. Every receptor here comes from a male donor in good health and CMV-seronegative. CDR3s include the opening cysteine and the closing phenylalanine or tryptophan. Each record gives: D gene, J gene, V gene, CDR3 protein, CDR3 DNA. D genes are given only for firm matches.

d_gene: TRBD1
j_gene: TRBJ2-1
v_gene: TRBV5-1
CDR3aa: CASSLARQGADEQFF
CDR3nt: TGCGCCAGCAGCTTGGCCAGGCAGGGGGCGGATGAGCAGTTCTTC

d_gene: TRBD2
j_gene: TRBJ2-6
v_gene: TRBV5-1
CDR3aa: CASSLAGLAASGANVLTF
CDR3nt: TGCGCCAGCAGCTTGGCCGGACTAGCGGCCTCTGGGGCCAACGTCCTGACTTTC

d_gene: TRBD2
j_gene: TRBJ2-5
v_gene: TRBV7-6
CDR3aa: CASSRGSGREETQYF
CDR3nt: TGTGCCAGCAGCCGGGGGAGCGGGAGGGAAGAGACCCAGTACTTC

d_gene: NA
j_gene: TRBJ1-6
v_gene: TRBV7-2
CDR3aa: CASSLERNSPLHF
CDR3nt: TGTGCCAGCAGCTTAGAGCGGAATTCACCCCTCCACTTT

d_gene: NA
j_gene: TRBJ2-7
v_gene: TRBV4-1
CDR3aa: CASSQEPSVSYEQYF
CDR3nt: TGCGCCAGCAGCCAAGAGCCTAGCGTCTCCTACGAGCAATACTTC

d_gene: TRBD1
j_gene: TRBJ1-1
v_gene: TRBV4-1
CDR3aa: CASSQAYGTGGTEAFF
CDR3nt: TGCGCCAGCAGCCAAGCCTACGGGACAGGGGGTACTGAAGCTTTCTTT

d_gene: NA
j_gene: TRBJ1-1
v_gene: TRBV5-1
CDR3aa: CASSLQGNEAFF
CDR3nt: TGCGCCAGCAGCTTACAGGGTAATGAAGCTTTCTTT

d_gene: NA
j_gene: TRBJ2-2
v_gene: TRBV4-3
CDR3aa: CASSQDPTLANTGELFF
CDR3nt: TGCGCCAGCAGCCAAGACCCGACACTAGCGAACACCGGGGAGCTGTTTTTT

d_gene: NA
j_gene: TRBJ2-7
v_gene: TRBV6-5
CDR3aa: CASSYVGGYEQYF
CDR3nt: TGTGCCAGCAGTTACGTGGGGGGTTACGAGCAGTACTTC

d_gene: TRBD2
j_gene: TRBJ2-7
v_gene: TRBV18
CDR3aa: CASSLGTSGNQYF
CDR3nt: TGTGCCAGCTCACTCGGGACTAGCGGGAACCAGTACTTC

d_gene: NA
j_gene: TRBJ2-7
v_gene: TRBV7-9
CDR3aa: CASSSSSYEQYF
CDR3nt: TGTGCCAGCAGCTCGAGCTCCTACGAGCAGTACTTC

d_gene: NA
j_gene: TRBJ1-1
v_gene: TRBV19
CDR3aa: CASSMGVTGPRGAFF
CDR3nt: TGTGCCAGTAGTATGGGTGTAACAGGGCCCCGCGGAGCTTTCTTT

d_gene: TRBD2
j_gene: TRBJ2-5
v_gene: TRBV29-1
CDR3aa: CSVGPATSDVTQYF
CDR3nt: TGCAGCGTTGGGCCCGCGACTAGCGACGTGACCCAGTACTTC

d_gene: TRBD2
j_gene: TRBJ2-3
v_gene: TRBV4-2
CDR3aa: CASSLRLAGGTSTDTQYF
CDR3nt: TGTGCCAGCAGCCTTCGACTAGCGGGAGGGACTAGCACAGATACGCAGTATTTT

d_gene: TRBD2
j_gene: TRBJ2-5
v_gene: TRBV11-1
CDR3aa: CASSSPGQATLAGQETQYF
CDR3nt: TGTGCCAGCAGCTCTCCGGGACAGGCGACACTAGCGGGACAAGAGACCCAGTACTTC

d_gene: NA
j_gene: TRBJ2-3
v_gene: TRBV5-1
CDR3aa: CASSPEGRTDTQYF
CDR3nt: TGCGCCAGCAGCCCGGAGGGGCGCACAGATACGCAGTATTTT

d_gene: TRBD2
j_gene: TRBJ2-1
v_gene: TRBV30
CDR3aa: CAWTGPLAGGRNEQFF
CDR3nt: TGTGCCTGGACCGGCCCGCTGGCGGGAGGGCGGAATGAGCAGTTCTTC

d_gene: TRBD2
j_gene: TRBJ2-1
v_gene: TRBV2
CDR3aa: CASSDVGTSGKDEQFF
CDR3nt: TGTGCCAGCAGTGACGTTGGGACTAGCGGGAAGGATGAGCAGTTCTTC

d_gene: NA
j_gene: TRBJ2-1
v_gene: TRBV7-9
CDR3aa: CASSLDAGLYNEQFF
CDR3nt: TGTGCCAGCAGCTTAGATGCGGGATTATACAATGAGCAGTTCTTC

d_gene: TRBD2
j_gene: TRBJ2-1
v_gene: TRBV30
CDR3aa: CAWGGGAGVSDEQFF
CDR3nt: TGTGCCTGGGGGGGAGGAGCGGGAGTTTCGGATGAGCAGTTCTTC

d_gene: NA
j_gene: TRBJ2-5
v_gene: TRBV14
CDR3aa: CASSHLQQTQYF
CDR3nt: TGTGCCAGCAGCCATTTACAGCAGACCCAGTACTTC

d_gene: NA
j_gene: TRBJ1-3
v_gene: TRBV4-3
CDR3aa: CASSQEMGLGSTGNTIYF
CDR3nt: TGCGCCAGCAGCCAAGAGATGGGTCTAGGATCAACTGGAAACACCATATATTTT

d_gene: NA
j_gene: TRBJ2-5
v_gene: TRBV6-5
CDR3aa: CASSWAGETQYF
CDR3nt: TGTGCCAGCAGTTGGGCGGGAGAGACCCAGTACTTC

d_gene: TRBD2
j_gene: TRBJ2-5
v_gene: TRBV12-5
CDR3aa: CASGLAAGTKYQETQYF
CDR3nt: TGTGCTAGTGGTTTAGCTGCCGGGACTAAGTACCAAGAGACCCAGTACTTC

d_gene: TRBD1
j_gene: TRBJ2-1
v_gene: TRBV7-6
CDR3aa: CASSSTYGTVYNEQFF
CDR3nt: TGTGCCAGCAGCTCCACTTACGGGACAGTATACAATGAGCAGTTCTTC

d_gene: TRBD2
j_gene: TRBJ2-7
v_gene: TRBV4-1
CDR3aa: CASSQVSGRAFHEQYF
CDR3nt: TGCGCCAGCAGCCAAGTAAGCGGGAGGGCGTTTCACGAGCAGTACTTC

d_gene: TRBD1
j_gene: TRBJ2-5
v_gene: TRBV29-1
CDR3aa: CSVLQGAGETQYF
CDR3nt: TGCAGCGTCCTACAGGGGGCTGGAGAGACCCAGTACTTC

d_gene: TRBD1
j_gene: TRBJ2-4
v_gene: TRBV19
CDR3aa: CASSIGRQGAAKNIQYF
CDR3nt: TGTGCCAGTAGTATAGGGAGACAGGGCGCAGCCAAAAACATTCAGTACTTC